This TCR beta chain derives from a study of blood T cell repertoires in COVID-19. In the study overall: COVID-19 samples, acute and convalescent, were from the United States, Italy and Spain. Sample material is recorded as cDNA or gDNA derived from T cells, B-cell-depleted T cells, or PBMCs.

Authors' processing steps: Estimation of nucleated cell counts was performed using reference gene primer amplification. Some clones are missing from TCRdb's copy, which holds only in-frame ones; the method was immunoSEQ multiplex PCR. V, J and clone size are those of that table, while D and trimming were read from the DNA. The sample holds about 49,000 clones; 85% to 90% are singletons and the top ten take less than 5.5%. The V and J ends lost 2 bases and 7 bases respectively, with 12 bases between them. Looked up from germline, CDR1 is GTSNPN and CDR2 is SVGIG (reference sequence). The length of the CDR3 is 13 residues.

This clonotype was obtained from a human donor in a cohort sampled during active COVID-19. The specimen was peripheral blood. This rearrangement joins TRBV30 to TRBJ1-5; the D gene is possibly TRBD1 (5 bases). The CDR3 reads CAWSWGEGQPQHF. CDR3 coding DNA: TGTGCCTGGAGTTGGGGGGAAGGGCAGCCCCAGCATTTT.